This TCR beta chain was sequenced for a study of T cell repertoires in cytomegalovirus infection. TCRdb used MiXCR to reprocess the reads, holding one entry per CDR3 protein. The sample yields some 900,000 distinct CDR3 sequences, about 31% seen once. In this sample, this clonotype turned up a few times. Its target is not known. Germline values: CDR1 SGHDT, CDR2 YYEEEE. The CDR3 consists of 14 residues. Trimming took off 0 bases at V and 7 bases at J, with 11 bases between the two ends. The J gene is TRBJ1-5, the V gene TRBV5-6; no reliable D call. This TCR came from a human donor in good health (CMV status not recorded). Some clones in this sample may be carry-over from other donors' samples. The sequencing here drew on cultured CD8+ T cells from PBMCs, taken from culture after CMV antigen stimulation. CDR3 bases: TGTGCCAGCAGCTTGGGCCCCACAATCCAGCCCCAGCATTTT. It codes for CASSLGPTIQPQHF. The whole variable domain, filled in from reference TRBV5-6 and TRBJ1-5, reads DAGVTQSPTHLIKTRGQQVTLRCSPKSGHDTVSWYQQALGQGPQFIFQYYEEEERQRGNFPDRFSGHQFPNYSSELNVNALLLGDSALYLCASSLGPTIQPQHFGDGTRLSIL.